The 27 T cell receptor beta chains in this list originate from one sample, sequenced in a study of shared clonotypes between healthy human individuals. The repertoire was sequenced with immunoSEQ multiplex PCR; TCRdb's copy has only in-frame clones and lacks some. The sample has about 2.3 million clones; approximately 90% are singletons. Sequenced input: naive CD4+ T cells from PBMCs. The sample's subset: CD45RA+ positively selected. These receptors originate from a young man in good health. Some clones in this sample may be carry-over from other donors' samples.

J is TRBJ2-7 and V is TRBV4-1; no definite D call. Between the trimmed V and J ends, which lost 0 bases and 3 bases, there was a span of 3 bases. There are 12 residues in the CDR3. Per the germline V gene, CDR1 is MGHRA and CDR2 is YSYEKL. In DNA form, the CDR3 reads TGCGCCAGCAGCCAAGATCTCTACGAGCAGTACTTC. Translation gives CASSQDLYEQYF.

As to this clone: Relative to the germline gene, one junction end is altered; a read error may explain this. The chain couples TRBV6-6 to TRBJ1-4; D unresolved. This CDR3 has 14 residues. Germline values: CDR1 MNHNY, CDR2 SVGAGI (reference sequence). The CDR3 sequence: CASTYSNSNEKLFF. As DNA, the CDR3 is TGTGCCAGCACTTACAGCAATTCTAATGAAAAACTGTTTTTT.

The V gene is TRBV4-2, the J gene TRBJ1-2; 7 nucleotides agree with TRBD1. Germline V lookup: CDR1 LGHNA, CDR2 YNFKEQ. Losses at the gene ends were 11 bases for V and 6 bases for J; bases not matched to a gene: 6. CDR3 length equals 11 residues. Here the CDR3 DNA reads TGTGCCGCAGGGGGGGGGCATGGCTACACCTTC. Amino acids: CAAGGGHGYTF.

V is TRBV10-3 and J is TRBJ2-1; D is possibly TRBD2 (6 bases). Germline CDR1 is ENHRY and CDR2 is SYGVKD. V dropped 8 bases and J dropped 6 bases, with 8 bases sitting between them. The CDR3 has 11 residues. CDR3 DNA: TGTGCCATCGCGGGACTCAATGAGCAGTTCTTC. It translates to CAIAGLNEQFF.

To note about this clone: This same CDR3 is encoded by further DNA sequences in the sample. This chain links TRBV5-1 with TRBJ1-3; unclear D gene. The length of the CDR3 is 15 residues. V gave up 0 bases and J gave up 0 bases, with 7 bases separating them. CDR1 SGHRS and CDR2 YFSETQ come from the germline V gene. CDR3 in amino acids: CASSLASSSGNTIYF. CDR3 nucleotide sequence: TGCGCCAGCAGCTTGGCCTCCAGCTCTGGAAACACCATATATTTT. The variable domain in full, with the rest retrieved from reference TRBV5-1 and TRBJ1-3, is KAGVTQTPRYLIKTRGQQVTLSCSPISGHRSVSWYQQTPGQGLQFLFEYFSETQRNKGNFPGRFSGRQFSNSRSEMNVSTLELGDSALYLCASSLASSSGNTIYFGEGSWLTVV.

The chain recombines TRBV11-3 with TRBJ2-1; maybe TRBD2 (6 bases). Germline V gene sequence: CDR1 SGHNT, CDR2 YENEEA. The CDR3 extends over 14 amino acids. With 2 bases removed from V and 8 bases from J, the gap between germline ends came to 13 bases. This CDR3 is CASSLPGLPYEQFF. The CDR3, as DNA: TGTGCCAGCAGCTTACCGGGACTTCCTTATGAGCAGTTCTTC.

V is TRBV5-1 and J is TRBJ1-6; unclear D gene. The CDR3 extends over 13 amino acids. Trimming took off 0 bases at V and 10 bases at J, with 8 bases between the two ends. Per the germline V gene, CDR1 is SGHRS and CDR2 is YFSETQ. The CDR3 is CASSLGLRSPLHF. CDR3 nucleotide sequence: TGCGCCAGCAGCTTGGGGCTGAGATCACCCCTCCACTTT.

The J gene is TRBJ2-3, the V gene TRBV5-6, with TRBD2 identical over 12 bases. CDR3 length equals 15 residues. After removal of 4 bases from V and 4 bases from J, the junction contained 4 bases not matched to a gene. Germline values: CDR1 SGHDT, CDR2 YYEEEE. DNA of the CDR3: TGTGCCAGCAGCCTGACTAGCGGGAGTTCAGATACGCAGTATTTT. Translating gives CASSLTSGSSDTQYF.

This chain connects TRBV19 to TRBJ2-3, with 10 bases identical to TRBD1. This CDR3 comprises 14 residues. The germline CDR1 and CDR2 sequences are LNHDA and SQIVND (reference sequence). The V gene end was trimmed by 4 bases and the J gene end by 6 bases; junction bases not matched to a gene: 4. CDR3 bases: TGTGCCAGTAGTAGGGACAGGGGATGGGATACGCAGTATTTT. Protein sequence: CASSRDRGWDTQYF.

The chain couples TRBV7-9 to TRBJ2-2; tentatively, D is TRBD1 (5 bases). Germline-derived CDR1 and CDR2 are SEHNR and FQNEAQ (reference sequence). V was pared by 3 bases and J by 9 bases, with 14 bases between. The CDR3 has 14 residues. The CDR3 sequence is CASSFGDSFRELFF. In DNA, the CDR3 is TGTGCCAGCAGCTTCGGAGACAGCTTTAGGGAGCTGTTTTTT.

This rearrangement joins TRBV5-1 to TRBJ2-7; D gene unclear. CDR1 and CDR2 from the germline V gene are SGHRS and YFSETQ. V was trimmed by 4 bases and J by 2 bases, leaving 13 bases between them. CDR3 length: 14 residues. The CDR3: CASSAFSETYEQYF. Written as DNA, the CDR3 is TGCGCCAGCAGCGCTTTTTCGGAGACCTACGAGCAGTACTTC.

Turning to this clone: This same CDR3 is encoded by further DNA sequences in the sample. CDR3 sequence: CASSSGGRETQYF. DNA for the CDR3: TGTGCCAGCAGTTCAGGGGGGCGAGAGACCCAGTACTTC. The chain is built from TRBV28 and TRBJ2-5; D perhaps matches TRBD1 (7 bases). The V gene's germline CDR1 is MDHEN and CDR2 SYDVKM. V lost 4 bases and J 4 bases, leaving 10 bases between the germline ends. This CDR3 region has 13 residues.

As DNA, the CDR3 is TGTGCCAGCAGCGTCAGGACAGGGCCATACAATGAGCAGTTCTTC. Protein: CASSVRTGPYNEQFF. J is TRBJ2-1 and V is TRBV9, with 8 bases that match TRBD1. V lost 2 bases and J lost 4; bases outside the gene matches: 5. CDR1 SGDLS and CDR2 YYNGEE come from the germline V gene. This CDR3 has 15 amino acids.

V usage is TRBV4-2 and J usage is TRBJ2-1, with D tentatively TRBD1 or TRBD2 (5 bases each). Per the germline V gene, CDR1 is LGHNA and CDR2 is YNFKEQ. Trimming stripped 0 bases from V and 10 bases from J, with 13 bases between. CDR3 length: 14 residues. DNA of the CDR3: TGTGCCAGCAGCCAAGATGGGCGGTGGGACGAGCAGTTCTTC. Translation gives CASSQDGRWDEQFF.

V and J are TRBV19 and TRBJ2-2; D remains ambiguous. Trimming took off 3 bases at V and 1 base at J, with 15 bases between the two ends. CDR1 LNHDA and CDR2 SQIVND come from the germline V gene (reference sequence). The CDR3 length is 17 residues. The chain's CDR3 is CASSILLGSGNTGELFF. CDR3 DNA sequence: TGTGCCAGTAGTATCTTGCTTGGCTCGGGGAACACCGGGGAGCTGTTTTTT.

The chain carries TRBV5-1 and TRBJ2-1; 9 positions agree with TRBD2. The ends lost 0 bases at V and 16 bases at J; junction bases unmatched: 14. The CDR3 spans 15 residues. Germline V gives CDR1 SGHRS, CDR2 YFSETQ. The CDR3 DNA follows: TGCGCCAGCAGCTTGGTGTCGGGGCTAGCGGGACTCCTTTTCTTC. This translates into CASSLVSGLAGLLFF.

The chain uses TRBV4-2 and TRBJ2-5; D not certain. The CDR3 is made up of 15 amino acids. Germline CDR1 is LGHNA and CDR2 is YNFKEQ. V gave up 2 bases and J gave up 5 bases, with 15 bases separating them. This CDR3 reads CASSQRGQVQETQYF. Written as DNA, the CDR3 is TGTGCCAGCAGCCAAAGAGGCCAGGTCCAGGAGACCCAGTACTTC.

The genes are TRBV18 and TRBJ1-2, with TRBD1 as a possible D gene (5 bases). The V end lost 8 bases, the J end lost 4 bases, and 26 bases lay between the germline ends. CDR1 is KGHSH, CDR2 LQKENI, per germline. The CDR3 length is 17 residues. The CDR3 DNA follows: TGTGCCAGCGCACTAACCAGGGTAACGGCCGGCGCCTATGGCTACACCTTC. Encoded protein: CASALTRVTAGAYGYTF.

This sequence joins TRBV28 and TRBJ2-7, with 15 positions matching TRBD2. The germline gives CDR1 MDHEN, CDR2 SYDVKM. The CDR3 contains 18 residues. Losses at the gene ends were 4 bases for V and 7 bases for J; bases not matched to a gene: 14. Here the CDR3 DNA reads TGTGCCAGCAGTTCCCGGACTAGCGGGAGGGCCCGCCGGTGGGAGCAGTACTTC. Translating gives CASSSRTSGRARRWEQYF.

The J gene is TRBJ1-3, the V gene TRBV6-1; no clear D gene. Germline lookup yields CDR1 MNHNS and CDR2 SASEGT. This CDR3 is built from 14 residues. V lost 6 bases and J 5 bases, leaving 14 bases between the germline ends. The CDR3 nucleotides read TGTGCCAGCAGCTATTCGGGTCCCAGAAACACCATATATTTT. Protein product: CASSYSGPRNTIYF.

The gene calls are TRBV6-1 and TRBJ1-4; TRBD1 aligns across 10 bases. Unmatched junction bases numbered 6, after V lost 5 bases and J lost 6 bases. The CDR3 is made up of 15 amino acids. CDR1 and CDR2 from the germline V gene are MNHNS and SASEGT. The DNA of the CDR3 is TGTGCCAGCAGTCCAACCGGGACAGGGGATGAAAAACTGTTTTTT. Its translation is CASSPTGTGDEKLFF.

This clone has just one count. V and J are TRBV9 and TRBJ2-1; 8 bases line up with TRBD2. With V trimmed by 4 bases and J by 2 bases, 14 bases remained unmatched. The CDR3 spans 18 residues. Germline loops: CDR1 SGDLS, CDR2 YYNGEE. CDR3 amino acids: CASSLTGAGAAAYNEQFF. The CDR3 coding sequence is TGTGCCAGCAGCCTCACAGGAGCGGGAGCGGCCGCCTACAATGAGCAGTTCTTC.

The V and J genes are TRBV11-1 and TRBJ1-1; 10 positions agree with TRBD1. J gave up 5 bases and V 5 bases, and 11 bases lay outside the gene matches. This CDR3 has 16 amino acids. Germline V gene sequence: CDR1 SGHAT, CDR2 FQDESV (reference sequence). The DNA of the CDR3 is TGTGCCAGCAGCCGAACCGGGACAGGGGTGGTAACTGAAGCTTTCTTT. Translation: CASSRTGTGVVTEAFF.

This chain links TRBV7-2 with TRBJ2-1; D tentatively fits TRBD1 or TRBD2 (6 bases each). The CDR3 is 15 amino acids. CDR1 SGHTA and CDR2 FQGNSA come from the germline V gene. Trimming pared 7 bases from V and 3 bases from J, leaving 16 bases between. This CDR3 is CASTGGGAIYNEQFF. CDR3 DNA sequence: TGTGCCAGCACCGGGGGCGGGGCCATCTACAATGAGCAGTTCTTC.

As concerns this clone: The same CDR3 is also encoded by other DNA sequences in this sample. V and J are TRBV28 and TRBJ2-5; 8 bases agree with TRBD2. V shed 2 bases and J 4 bases; nucleotides not matched to a gene: 3. Germline values: CDR1 MDHEN, CDR2 SYDVKM. This CDR3 is built from 14 residues. The CDR3 bases are TGTGCCAGCAGTTTAAGCGGGAGCGGAGAGACCCAGTACTTC. Amino acids: CASSLSGSGETQYF.

The V gene is TRBV4-1, the J gene TRBJ2-4; 10 bases line up with TRBD1. The CDR3 loop spans 20 amino acids. The germline V gene encodes CDR1 MGHRA and CDR2 YSYEKL. Trimming took 4 bases from V and 0 from J; bases not matched to a gene: 15. In DNA form, the CDR3 reads TGCGCCAGCAGCCCCCTTGGGGGACAGGGGCATGAATTAGCCAAAAACATTCAGTACTTC. This codes for CASSPLGGQGHELAKNIQYF.

The chain employs TRBV5-1 and TRBJ2-3; 11 bases are a match to TRBD1. Germline trimming cut 7 bases from V and 4 bases from J; bases unmatched to any gene: 5. The CDR3 contains 14 residues. Germline V gives CDR1 SGHRS, CDR2 YFSETQ. CDR3 coding DNA: TGCGCCAGCGGACAGGGGGCTGCGTCAGATACGCAGTATTTT. This translates into CASGQGAASDTQYF.